These 12 T cell receptor beta chains came from one sample sequenced in a study of cytomegalovirus exposure and HLA in healthy donors. 13 Jbeta primers and 60 Vbeta primers were used for the PCR. Assay used: immunoSEQ multiplex PCR; TCRdb lists only in-frame clones, some missing. Of roughly 68,000 clones listed, approximately 77% are singletons. Sequencing was done on a sample of PBMCs. The receptor set was obtained from a woman aged 30 to 39 in good health and CMV-seropositive.

This clone occurred a few times. The J gene is TRBJ2-7, the V gene TRBV4-1, with D perhaps matching TRBD1 (5 bases). V lost 1 base to trimming and J lost 0 bases, with 10 bases between them. The CDR3 is 15 amino acids. Germline lookup yields CDR1 MGHRA and CDR2 YSYEKL. CDR3 sequence (DNA): TGCGCCAGCAGCCAAGCGACAGCTAGCTCCTACGAGCAGTACTTC. Its protein product is CASSQATASSYEQYF.

V and J are TRBV19 and TRBJ1-2, with no clear D. V was cut by 3 bases and J by 1 base, with 6 bases left in between. Germline assignment: CDR1 LNHDA and CDR2 SQIVND (reference sequence). This CDR3 is built from 13 residues. The DNA for the CDR3 is TGTGCCAGTAGTATGAACAGTAACTATGGCTACACCTTC. Translation: CASSMNSNYGYTF.

This clone was seen a single time. This chain uses TRBV2 with TRBJ2-1; 7 nucleotides agree with TRBD1. V shed 6 bases and J 7 bases; nucleotides not matched to a gene: 12. The CDR3 contains 15 residues. Germline loops: CDR1 SNHLY, CDR2 FYNNEI. DNA of the CDR3: TGTGCCAGCAGACCAGACAGGGTGAGCGATAATGAGCAGTTCTTC. It encodes CASRPDRVSDNEQFF.

The rearrangement links TRBV27 to TRBJ1-1, with a tentative D call TRBD1 (5 bases). Germline lookup yields CDR1 MNHEY and CDR2 SMNVEV (reference sequence). The length of the CDR3 is 13 residues. Deletions cut 6 bases from V and 2 bases from J, with 10 bases between. In nucleotides, the CDR3 is TGTGCCAGCAGACCCCAGGGTAACACTGAAGCTTTCTTT. Protein product: CASRPQGNTEAFF.

The V and J genes are TRBV2 and TRBJ2-7; D perhaps matches TRBD2 (5 bases). V lost 4 bases and J 2 bases, leaving 9 bases between the germline ends. Germline V CDR1 and CDR2: SNHLY, FYNNEI. The CDR3 loop spans 13 amino acids. DNA for the CDR3: TGTGCCAGCAGTGGTCCGAGGGCCTACGAGCAGTACTTC. Translating gives CASSGPRAYEQYF.

The chain couples TRBV7-2 to TRBJ1-1, with TRBD1 identical over 7 bases. This CDR3 is 14 amino acids long. Germline lookup yields CDR1 SGHTA and CDR2 FQGNSA. Trimming at V came to 2 bases and at J to 4 bases, leaving 4 bases not matched to a gene. CDR3 residues: CASSLRSGGTEAFF. CDR3 nucleotide sequence: TGTGCCAGCAGCTTACGGTCAGGGGGCACTGAAGCTTTCTTT.

The chain carries TRBV5-4 and TRBJ2-3; D unclear. Trimming removed 0 bases from V and 6 bases from J, with 17 bases in between. The germline V gene encodes CDR1 SGHNT and CDR2 YYREEE (reference sequence). The CDR3 extends over 16 amino acids. The CDR3 region is CASSLDSAARRDTQYF. The CDR3 nucleotides read TGTGCCAGCAGCTTGGACTCGGCGGCCCGGCGGGATACGCAGTATTTT.

This clone was counted a few times. Other DNA sequences from this sample encode an identical CDR3 as well. The chain joins TRBV19 to TRBJ2-1, with TRBD2 matching over 9 bases. CDR1 LNHDA and CDR2 SQIVND come from the germline V gene (reference sequence). This CDR3 comprises 15 residues. The ends lost 4 bases at V and 4 bases at J; junction bases unmatched: 5. For the CDR3, the DNA is TGTGCCAGTAGTAAGACTAGCGGAGATTACAATGAGCAGTTCTTC. The encoded protein is CASSKTSGDYNEQFF. Using reference TRBV19 and TRBJ2-1 for the parts outside the CDR3, the full variable domain is DGGITQSPKYLFRKEGQNVTLSCEQNLNHDAMYWYRQDPGQGLRLIYYSQIVNDFQKGDIAEGYSVSREKKESFPLTVTSAQKNPTAFYLCASSKTSGDYNEQFFGPGTRLTVL.

This chain uses TRBV15 with TRBJ2-3; 13 bases agree with TRBD2. The V gene end was trimmed by 5 bases and the J gene end by 4 bases; junction bases not matched to a gene: 9. The CDR3 has 17 residues. CDR1 LNHNV and CDR2 YYDKDF come from the germline V gene (reference sequence). CDR3 loop: CATSFGTSGEASDTQYF. The CDR3 bases are TGTGCCACCAGCTTTGGGACTAGCGGGGAAGCATCAGATACGCAGTATTTT.

This clone was seen a few times. The DNA for the CDR3 is TGTGCCAGCAGTGAAAGGCCGGGGACAGGGAACACTGAAGCTTTCTTT. Its protein is CASSERPGTGNTEAFF. This chain joins TRBV6-1 and TRBJ1-1, with 8 positions matching TRBD1. The CDR3 is 16 amino acids. The trim removed 2 bases at V and 1 base at J, leaving 6 bases unmatched. The germline gives CDR1 MNHNS, CDR2 SASEGT.

The rearrangement uses TRBV4-2 and TRBJ2-7, with D possibly matching TRBD2 (5 bases). This CDR3 contains 15 residues. The V gene's germline CDR1 is LGHNA and CDR2 YNFKEQ. With 0 bases removed from V and 3 bases from J, the gap between germline ends came to 12 bases. The CDR3 loop reads CASSQEISEDYEQYF. CDR3 sequence (DNA): TGTGCCAGCAGCCAAGAGATTAGCGAGGACTACGAGCAGTACTTC.

The V call is TRBV6-5, the J call TRBJ2-2, with TRBD1 matching 8 bases. V trimming: 5 bases; J trimming: 5 bases; junction bases outside the gene matches: 4. The length of the CDR3 is 14 residues. CDR1 and CDR2 (germline): MNHEY, SVGAGI. The CDR3 spells CASSGQGLTGELFF. In DNA form, the CDR3 reads TGTGCCAGCAGTGGACAGGGTTTGACCGGGGAGCTGTTTTTT.